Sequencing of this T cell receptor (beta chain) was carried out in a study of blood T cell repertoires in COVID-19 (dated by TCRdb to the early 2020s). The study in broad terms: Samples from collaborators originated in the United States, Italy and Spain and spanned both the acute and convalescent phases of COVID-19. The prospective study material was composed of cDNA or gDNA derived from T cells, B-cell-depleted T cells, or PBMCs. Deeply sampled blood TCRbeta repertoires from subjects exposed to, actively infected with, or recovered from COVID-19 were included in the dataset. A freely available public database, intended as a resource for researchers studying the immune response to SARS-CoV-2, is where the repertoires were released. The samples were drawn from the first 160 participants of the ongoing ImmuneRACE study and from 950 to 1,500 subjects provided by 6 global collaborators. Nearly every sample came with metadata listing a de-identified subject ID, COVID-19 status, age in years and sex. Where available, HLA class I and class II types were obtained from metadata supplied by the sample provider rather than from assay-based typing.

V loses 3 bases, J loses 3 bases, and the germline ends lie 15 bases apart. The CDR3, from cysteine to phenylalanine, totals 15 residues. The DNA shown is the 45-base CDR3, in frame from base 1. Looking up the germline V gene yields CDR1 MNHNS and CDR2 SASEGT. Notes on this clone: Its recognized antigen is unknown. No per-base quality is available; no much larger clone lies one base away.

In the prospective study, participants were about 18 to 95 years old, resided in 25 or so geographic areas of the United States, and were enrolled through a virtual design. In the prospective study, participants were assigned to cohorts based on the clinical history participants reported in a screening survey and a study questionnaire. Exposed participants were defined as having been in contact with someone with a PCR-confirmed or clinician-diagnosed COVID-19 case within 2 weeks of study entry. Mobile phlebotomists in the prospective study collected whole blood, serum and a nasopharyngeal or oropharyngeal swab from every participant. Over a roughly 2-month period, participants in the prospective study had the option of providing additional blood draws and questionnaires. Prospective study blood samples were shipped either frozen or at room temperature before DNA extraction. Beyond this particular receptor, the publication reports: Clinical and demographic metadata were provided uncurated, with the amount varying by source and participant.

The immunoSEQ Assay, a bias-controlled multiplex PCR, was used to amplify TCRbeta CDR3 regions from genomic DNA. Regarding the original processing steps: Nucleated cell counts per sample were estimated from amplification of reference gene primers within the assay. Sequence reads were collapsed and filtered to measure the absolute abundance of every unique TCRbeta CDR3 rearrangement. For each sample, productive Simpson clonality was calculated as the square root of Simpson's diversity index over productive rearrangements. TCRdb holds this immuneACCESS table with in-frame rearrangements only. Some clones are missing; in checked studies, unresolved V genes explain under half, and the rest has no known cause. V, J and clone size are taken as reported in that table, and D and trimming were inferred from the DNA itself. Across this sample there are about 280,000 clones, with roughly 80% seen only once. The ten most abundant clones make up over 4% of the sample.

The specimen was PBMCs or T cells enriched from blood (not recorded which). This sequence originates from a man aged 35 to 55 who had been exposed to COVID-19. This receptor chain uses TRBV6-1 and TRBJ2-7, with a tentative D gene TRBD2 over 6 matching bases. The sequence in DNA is TGTGCCAGCAGTGACGTCATAGGGGAGGTCTACGAGCAGTACTTC. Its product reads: CASSDVIGEVYEQYF.